This TCR beta chain was recovered during a study of shared clonotypes between healthy human individuals. Study context: For every donor, three CD4 naive, three CD4 memory, two CD8 naive and one CD8 memory plates were used.

The CDR3 contains 16 residues. The J segment lost 4 bases and the V segment lost 3 bases, leaving 6 bases of the junction unmatched. From germline, CDR1 is LNHNV and CDR2 YYDKDF (reference sequence). For this clone: The antigen is not known.

Study-level findings and limits: Rarefaction curves obtained for sorted subsets showed sequencing incomplete despite large depth. Memory subsets had estimated richness that was generally smaller than that of naive subsets.

Sequencing used immunoSEQ multiplex PCR; TCRdb keeps in-frame clones, though not all of them. The sample includes a few million clones, around 94% of them seen just once. Sequencing used naive CD4+ T cells sorted from blood. The subset is: CD45RA+ positively selected. This clonotype originated in a man aged 18 to 30 in good health. The chain couples TRBV15 to TRBJ2-1; 10 bases fit TRBD2. CDR3 DNA sequence: TGTGCCACCAGCAGGGAAGCGGGAGGGGGGTACAATGAGCAGTTCTTC. Encoded protein: CATSREAGGGYNEQFF. The full variable domain, in which reference TRBV15 and TRBJ2-1 provide the parts outside the CDR3, is DAMVIQNPRYQVTQFGKPVTLSCSQTLNHNVMYWYQQKSSQAPKLLFHYYDKDFNNEADTPDNFQSRRPNTSFCFLDIRSPGLGDTAMYLCATSREAGGGYNEQFFGPGTRLTVL.